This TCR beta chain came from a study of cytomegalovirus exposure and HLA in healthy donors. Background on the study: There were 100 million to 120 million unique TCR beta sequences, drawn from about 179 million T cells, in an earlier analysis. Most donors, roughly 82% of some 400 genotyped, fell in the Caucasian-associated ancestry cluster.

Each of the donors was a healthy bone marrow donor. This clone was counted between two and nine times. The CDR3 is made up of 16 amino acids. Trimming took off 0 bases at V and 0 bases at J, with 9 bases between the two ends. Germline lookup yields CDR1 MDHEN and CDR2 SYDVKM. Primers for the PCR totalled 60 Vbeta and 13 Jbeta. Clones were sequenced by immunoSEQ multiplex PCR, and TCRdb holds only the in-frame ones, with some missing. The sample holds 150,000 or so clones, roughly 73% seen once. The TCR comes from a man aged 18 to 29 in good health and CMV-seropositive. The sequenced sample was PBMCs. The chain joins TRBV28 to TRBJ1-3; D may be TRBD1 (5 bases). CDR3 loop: CASSLWGRGSGNTIYF. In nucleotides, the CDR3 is TGTGCCAGCAGTTTATGGGGAAGGGGCTCTGGAAACACCATATATTTT.